The sequence of this T cell receptor (beta chain) was determined in a study of T cells after yellow fever vaccination. This clonotype is judged medium-sized. Its antigen is unidentified. Germline V gene data show CDR1 as LGHNA and CDR2 as YSLEER. CDR3 length equals 14 residues. V was cut by 0 bases and J by 9 bases, with 12 bases left in between. Study conclusions and caveats: When the response was secondary, it was weaker but reached its peak faster, day 5 versus 15. Post-booster repertoires again held most primary-vaccination clones (about 96% CD4, over 80% CD8).

TCRdb analysed the 5' RACE reads with MiXCR anew, one entry per CDR3 protein. The table shows some 110,000 distinct CDR3 sequences, with 7% to 8.5% occurring only once. This receptor was identified in a man in his thirties or forties who received the YFV17D yellow fever vaccine. The source material was CD8+ T cells sorted from PBMCs, sampled 45 days after the yellow fever booster vaccination. The chain is built from TRBV4-3 and TRBJ2-1; D unclear. CDR3 bases: TGCGCCAGCAGCCAAGATCGCGAGCATGCTGAGCAGTTCTTC. It specifies CASSQDREHAEQFF.